Sequencing of this T cell receptor (beta chain) was carried out in a study of blood T cells in healthy people across ages (dated by TCRdb to between 2015 and 2017). For context, the study as a whole: In model experiments, template switching captured about one uniquely barcoded TCR beta cDNA molecule for every two T cells. Using deep sequencing normalized with unique cDNA molecular identifiers, the study measured how TCR beta repertoire diversity changes with age. To avoid experimental bias, donors of different ages were spread randomly across the sequencing lanes. Two additional independent replicas of 1 million unique cDNA reads from the same blood draw were analyzed for two donors (one aged 18 to 29 and one aged 80 or older). The donors were divided into four age groups: young (average around 16 years), middle-aged (approximately 39), aged (about 56) and long-lived (about 80). Results the study describes overall, beyond this receptor: A strong correlation was found between observed TCR beta diversity and the percentage of naive T cells measured by flow cytometry. Observed TCR beta diversity per million T cells fell roughly linearly with age, and a significant reduction was already apparent by age around 40. Estimates of total diversity based on one million sequenced T cells were regarded as lower bounds and as underestimates. The long-lived group showed more naive CD4+ T cells, fewer expanded clones and increased TCR diversity than the aged group, suggesting age selection. The CMV infection status of donors was not known, potentially confounding age-related changes in expanded clonotypes. Since profiling was done on bulk unsorted PBMCs, naive and antigen-experienced compartments could not be conclusively compared.

The library was built by means of 5' RACE. Instrument on record: Illumina HiSeq 2500. The second PCR ran for about 7 to 11 cycles and used a J-beta primer mix along with a sample-barcoded 5' primer. A unique molecular identifier was introduced onto each TCR beta cDNA molecule by a template-switch 5' adaptor carrying 12 random nucleotides. Each sample yielded at least 3 million CDR3-containing paired-end reads. All of the RNA was converted into first-strand cDNA using the Mint cDNA synthesis kit, with a TRBC-specific oligonucleotide serving as the primer. Following uracil-DNA glycosylase treatment, a first 18-cycle PCR with universal primers M1SS and BC2_uni_R was performed on all cDNA. The authors processed their data as follows. Each sample was normalized by randomly selecting 1 million high-quality reads, each carrying a distinct molecular identifier. Reads with shared molecular identifiers were discarded instead of being binned into consensus sequences. MiTCR, set to a Q25 quality threshold and the strictest error-elimination algorithm, was used for CDR3 identification, clonotype clustering and error correction. A nonparametric unseen species model with Euler transformation was used to estimate lower-bound total TCR beta diversity. TCRdb reworked the public reads: Q25 trimming with fastp, MiXCR clone assembly, productive beta chains retained. Records with the same CDR3 protein are collapsed into one entry carrying the most frequent genes and DNA. It is TCRdb's table, rather than the study itself, that gives the V and J calls and clone size. The sample records about 670,000 distinct CDR3 sequences, around 52% of which are singletons. The top ten clones comprise about 13% of the sample.

Systemically healthy Caucasian individuals from Russia, 35 to 40 in total and aged about 6 to 100 years, were included as donors. Roughly 10 milliliters of peripheral blood were drawn from each donor into EDTA-treated Vacutainer tubes. Ficoll-Paque density-gradient centrifugation was used to isolate PBMCs, with at least 7 million per sample. Trizol reagent was used to extract total RNA from PBMCs, with at least 5.5 micrograms per sample. For every donor, flow cytometry on a PBMC aliquot measured the percentage of naive CD45RAhigh/CD27high T cells. A note on this clonotype: Its target antigen remains unknown. No base-level quality is on record; no much larger clone is a single base apart.

The clonotype was recovered from an elderly woman in good health. Input material: blood.

The nucleotide sequence is given as TGTGCCAGCAGCGCCCCGGGTACGCAGTATTTT. It encodes CASSAPGTQYF. The chain links TRBV6-6 with TRBJ2-3; a confident D gene designation cannot be given. Reading from cysteine to phenylalanine, the CDR3 counts 11 amino acids. The CDR3 DNA has 33 bases and is translated from base 1. Trimming takes 6 bases from V and 8 bases from J, and the germline ends sit 9 bases apart. As encoded in the germline V gene (reference sequence), CDR1 is MNHNY while CDR2 is SVGAGI.